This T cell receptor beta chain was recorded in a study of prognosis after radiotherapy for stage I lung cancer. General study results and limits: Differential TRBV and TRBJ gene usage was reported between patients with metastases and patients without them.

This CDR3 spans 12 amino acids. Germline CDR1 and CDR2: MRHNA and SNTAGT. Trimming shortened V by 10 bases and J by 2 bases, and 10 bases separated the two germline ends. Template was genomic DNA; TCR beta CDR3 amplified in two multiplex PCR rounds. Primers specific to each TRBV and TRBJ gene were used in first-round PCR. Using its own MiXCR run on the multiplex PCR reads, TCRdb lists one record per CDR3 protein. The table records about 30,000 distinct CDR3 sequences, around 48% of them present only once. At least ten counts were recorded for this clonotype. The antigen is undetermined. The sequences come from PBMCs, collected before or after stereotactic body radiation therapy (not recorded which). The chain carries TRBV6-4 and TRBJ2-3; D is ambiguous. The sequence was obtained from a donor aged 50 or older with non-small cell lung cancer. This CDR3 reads CATESHTDTQYF. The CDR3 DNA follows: TGTGCCACTGAATCGCACACAGATACGCAGTATTTT.